This T cell receptor beta chain was sequenced for a study of blood T cell repertoires in COVID-19. Study context: Italy, Spain and the United States were the sources of the convalescent and acute COVID-19 samples. PBMCs, B-cell-depleted T cells, or T cells provided the cDNA or gDNA that made up the material.

Original handling: For nucleated cells, counts were estimated from reference gene primer amplification. Profiled with immunoSEQ multiplex PCR; TCRdb holds only in-frame clones, not every one. The DNA gave D and trimming, while V, J and clone size come from that table. Altogether about 73,000 clones are present, approximately 89% being singletons, with the ten largest covering approximately 9%. After removal of 7 bases from V and 0 bases from J, the junction contained 5 bases not matched to a gene. The germline V gene encodes CDR1 MNHNY and CDR2 SVGAGI (reference sequence). The CDR3 spans 16 residues.

The receptor was derived from a man older than 75 with acute or convalescent COVID-19. Sequenced input: peripheral blood. The V and J genes are TRBV6-6 and TRBJ2-3, with 12 bases identical to TRBD2. The CDR3 DNA follows: TGTGCCAGCAACGGACTAGCGGGAATCAGCACAGATACGCAGTATTTT. Its protein product is CASNGLAGISTDTQYF.